This T cell receptor (beta chain) came from a study of T cell responses to AZD1222 COVID-19 vaccine. On this clone itself: Its antigen is currently unknown.

Method: immunoSEQ multiplex PCR; TCRdb's copy keeps in-frame clones and lacks some. Counted here are about 100,000 clones, approximately 89% occurring once; the ten biggest clones make up more than 6.5%. V was clipped by 2 bases and J by 9 bases, with 20 bases between them. CDR1 is MNHEY, CDR2 SMNVEV, per germline (reference sequence). The CDR3 sequence is 15 residues long. The study's findings and limits: AZD1222 recipients seropositive at baseline numbered only 5 to 7.

Sequences were derived from peripheral blood, sampled on day 0 of AZD1222 vaccination. The chain employs TRBV27 and TRBJ2-7; D gene uncertain. The source of this sequence is an adult in good health. In nucleotides, the CDR3 is TGTGCCAGCAGTTTAGAAGGTTGGGCTAGTCGAAGGCAGTACTTC. Translating gives CASSLEGWASRRQYF.